The following is a T cell receptor beta chain sequence with its context. The target antigen is unknown. Treatment noted: oral pan-JAK inhibitor, 5-10 mg twice daily. The source of the sample is a study of CD8+ T cells in alopecia areata. Findings and limits, study-wide: Sequencing of scalp samples also includes resident alphabeta T cells from normal skin.

The ends lost 3 bases at V and 2 bases at J; junction bases unmatched: 14. The germline CDR1 and CDR2 sequences are ENHRY and SYGVKD. This CDR3 comprises 19 residues. Once RNA had been extracted, it was reverse transcribed into cDNA to act as the sequencing template. Assay used: immunoSEQ multiplex PCR; TCRdb lists only in-frame clones, some missing. The sample yields about 42,000 clones, 80% to 95% seen once. The sequence derives from a human donor with alopecia areata. The gene calls are TRBV10-3 and TRBJ2-3; 10 positions agree with TRBD1. The sample in question was CD8+ T cells sorted from blood, obtained at week 24, from a patient treated with tofacitinib. The chain's CDR3 is CAISDPFAGTGDLTDTQYF. CDR3 DNA: TGTGCCATCAGTGACCCATTTGCCGGGACAGGGGACCTCACAGATACGCAGTATTTT.